Each of the 13 T cell receptor beta chains below was sequenced from the same sample in a study of T-cell memory formation after mild COVID-19. TCRdb re-derived calls from the 5' RACE reads in MiXCR, one entry per CDR3 protein. The repertoire includes roughly 110,000 distinct CDR3 sequences, about a fifth of them detected once, and 40% to 50% sits in the top ten. The sequencing sample was made of PBMCs or a T cell subset sorted from them (not recorded which). These receptors originate from a young man who had mild COVID-19 (a few samples of this study predate the infection). Cell type and time point are not known.

This clonotype was found a few times. The genes are TRBV27 and TRBJ1-1; a possible D gene is TRBD1 (6 bases). Trimming stripped 6 bases from V and 2 bases from J, with 19 bases between. Germline V CDR1 and CDR2: MNHEY, SMNVEV (reference sequence). There are 16 residues in the CDR3. CDR3 in DNA: TGTGCCAGCAGCCGCTGGGCGGGGGCGCGTAACACTGAAGCTTTCTTT. This codes for CASSRWAGARNTEAFF.

This chain connects TRBV29-1 to TRBJ1-2; 8 bases are a match to TRBD1. Germline trimming cut 4 bases from V and 6 bases from J; bases unmatched to any gene: 7. Germline V CDR1 and CDR2: SQVTM, ANQGSEA. This CDR3 comprises 13 residues. CDR3: CSVAPGGAHGYTF. Written as DNA, the CDR3 is TGCAGCGTTGCCCCAGGGGGCGCCCATGGCTACACCTTC.

The chain joins TRBV7-8 to TRBJ1-1, with a weak D call TRBD1 (5 bases). Germline-derived CDR1 and CDR2 are SGHVS and FQNEAQ. The length of the CDR3 is 14 residues. V was cut by 0 bases and J by 2 bases, with 7 bases left in between. The CDR3 coding sequence is TGTGCCAGCAGCTTAGCAGGGGCCAACACTGAAGCTTTCTTT. Translating it yields CASSLAGANTEAFF.

The genes are TRBV12-3 or TRBV12-4 and TRBJ1-2; 11 nucleotides match TRBD1. The V gene end was trimmed by 5 bases and the J gene end by 2 bases; junction bases not matched to a gene: 4. This CDR3 contains 15 residues. The CDR3 loop is CASSTGTGGNYGYTF. For the CDR3, the DNA is TGTGCCAGCAGTACAGGGACAGGGGGGAACTATGGCTACACCTTC.

DNA of the CDR3: TGCAGTGCCCAACCCTCTAGCGGGGGGGCCAATGAGCAGTTCTTC. Protein sequence: CSAQPSSGGANEQFF. This sequence joins TRBV20-1 and TRBJ2-1; TRBD2 agrees at 12 bases. The germline gives CDR1 DFQATT, CDR2 SNEGSKA (reference sequence). The CDR3 totals 15 residues. V gave up 6 bases and J gave up 6 bases; unmatched junction bases: 9.

This rearrangement joins TRBV4-2 to TRBJ2-6, with a weak D call TRBD1 (6 bases). Germline-derived CDR1 and CDR2 are LGHNA and YNFKEQ. V shed 0 bases and J shed 0 bases, with 12 bases lying between them. This CDR3 comprises 18 residues. The DNA of the CDR3 is TGTGCCAGCAGCCAAGAGGGTACAGGGCCCTCTGGGGCCAACGTCCTGACTTTC. This codes for CASSQEGTGPSGANVLTF.

There are many counts of this clonotype. The chain has TRBV4-1 and TRBJ2-1; D call uncertain. The germline V gene encodes CDR1 MGHRA and CDR2 YSYEKL. V lost 3 bases to trimming and J lost 4 bases, with 1 base between them. The CDR3 loop spans 11 amino acids. The DNA of the CDR3 is TGCGCCAGCAGCCAGTACAATGAGCAGTTCTTC. Amino acids: CASSQYNEQFF.

This clonotype was seen a few times. The V gene is TRBV28, the J gene TRBJ1-1; TRBD1 matches 7 bases. The germline gives CDR1 MDHEN, CDR2 SYDVKM. The CDR3 consists of 12 residues. The V segment lost 0 bases and the J segment 8 bases; nucleotides outside the gene matches: 0. CDR3 DNA sequence: TGTGCCAGCAGTTTATGGGGACAGGAAGCTTTCTTT. It encodes CASSLWGQEAFF.

The chain couples TRBV5-5 to TRBJ2-5; D is unclear. Germline V CDR1 and CDR2: SGHKS, YYEKEE (reference sequence). CDR3 length equals 16 residues. V dropped 5 bases and J dropped 5 bases, with 22 bases sitting between them. CDR3 sequence (DNA): TGTGCCAGCAGTCACCCGTCGGTCGGCGGATGGGAGACCCAGTACTTC. Residues: CASSHPSVGGWETQYF.

This clonotype has a handful of counts. The chain uses TRBV27 and TRBJ2-7; 8 bases match TRBD2. The CDR3 has 16 residues. Losses at the gene ends were 3 bases for V and 0 bases for J; bases not matched to a gene: 7. Germline V gene data show CDR1 as MNHEY and CDR2 as SMNVEV (reference sequence). The CDR3 DNA sequence: TGTGCCAGCAGTTTCCGCCGAAGCGGGGGCTCCTACGAGCAGTACGTC. Translation: CASSFRRSGGSYEQYV.

This clonotype was detected only a few times. The V gene is TRBV30, the J gene TRBJ2-7; 12 nucleotides agree with TRBD1. The junction had 8 bases not matched to a gene; V was cut back by 0 bases and J by 2 bases. The length of the CDR3 is 17 residues. From germline, CDR1 is GTSNPN and CDR2 SVGIG (reference sequence). DNA for the CDR3: TGTGCCTGGAGTGTTGGGACAGGGGGCCTCCTGACCTACGAGCAGTACTTC. As protein: CAWSVGTGGLLTYEQYF. The variable domain in full, with the rest retrieved from reference TRBV30 and TRBJ2-7, is SQTIHQWPATLVQPVGSPLSLECTVEGTSNPNLYWYRQAAGRGLQLLFYSVGIGQISSEVPQNLSASRPQDRQFILSSKKLLLSDSGFYLCAWSVGTGGLLTYEQYFGPGTRLTVT.

This clonotype appeared a few times. This sequence joins TRBV12-3 or TRBV12-4 and TRBJ2-2; D uncertain. V gave up 4 bases and J gave up 7 bases, with 10 bases separating them. This CDR3 is built from 13 residues. CDR3 region: CASSSAWGGELFF. The DNA for the CDR3 is TGTGCCAGCAGTTCGGCCTGGGGCGGGGAGCTGTTTTTT.

The chain has TRBV7-2 and TRBJ2-1; D is perhaps TRBD2 (6 bases). The CDR3 spans 15 residues. Germline CDR1 reads SGHTA; CDR2 reads FQGNSA. Trimming stripped 3 bases from V and 3 bases from J, with 12 bases between. The CDR3 DNA reads as TGTGCCAGCAGCTTGGGAGGATCGCACTACAATGAGCAGTTCTTC. Translating gives CASSLGGSHYNEQFF. Full variable domain (outside the CDR3, taken from reference TRBV7-2 and TRBJ2-1): GAGVSQSPSNKVTEKGKDVELRCDPISGHTALYWYRQSLGQGLEFLIYFQGNSAPDKSGLPSDRFSAERTGGSVSTLTIQRTQQEDSAVYLCASSLGGSHYNEQFFGPGTRLTVL.